This T cell receptor beta chain was sequenced for a study of patients and donors after allogeneic stem cell transplantation. TCRdb analysed the RT-PCR reads with MiXCR anew, one entry per CDR3 protein. The sample records about 200,000 distinct CDR3 sequences, less than 45% being singletons. Only a few counts were recorded for this clonotype. Germline lookup yields CDR1 LGHNA and CDR2 YNFKEQ. This CDR3 region has 16 residues. Trimming removed 4 bases from V and 6 bases from J; junction bases left unmatched: 7. The receptor's source is a human donor who was either an allogeneic HSCT recipient or a stem cell or donor lymphocyte infusion donor (not recorded which). It is not recorded whose cells these are; they may come from a transplant donor. The material sequenced was blood, either unsorted or a sorted T cell fraction (not recorded which). The genes are TRBV4-2 and TRBJ2-1; 12 bases match TRBD2. The CDR3 reads CASSLTTSGSANEQFF. DNA of the CDR3: TGTGCCAGCAGCCTTACGACTAGCGGGAGTGCCAATGAGCAGTTCTTC.